Below, 15 T cell receptor beta chains from the same sample are listed, as sequenced in a study of CD8+ T cells in alopecia areata. Isolated RNA was reverse transcribed into cDNA used as the sequencing template. Generated by immunoSEQ multiplex PCR, the TCRdb table keeps only in-frame clones and is missing some. The table has 180,000 or so clones, around 63% seen once. The source was CD4+ T cells sorted from blood, collected at week 0. These receptors were collected from a human donor with alopecia areata.

This chain links TRBV29-1 with TRBJ1-1; no firm D call. Per the germline V gene, CDR1 is SQVTM and CDR2 is ANQGSEA. Trimming stripped 4 bases from V and 5 bases from J, with 8 bases between. CDR3 length equals 11 residues. The CDR3 region is CSVVYVTEAFF. In DNA, the CDR3 is TGCAGCGTTGTCTATGTTACTGAAGCTTTCTTT.

This chain connects TRBV29-1 to TRBJ1-1; 12 bases match TRBD1. V dropped 6 bases and J dropped 5; count of bases not matched to a gene: 7. The CDR3 loop spans 14 amino acids. In germline, CDR1 is SQVTM, CDR2 ANQGSEA. CDR3 residues: CSVGTGGAWTEAFF. The CDR3 DNA sequence: TGCAGCGTGGGGACAGGGGGCGCTTGGACTGAAGCTTTCTTT.

The chain carries TRBV7-2 and TRBJ1-2; D might be TRBD1 (6 bases). The CDR3 contains 15 residues. Between the trimmed V and J ends, which lost 5 bases and 7 bases, there was a span of 20 bases. The V gene's germline CDR1 is SGHTA and CDR2 FQGNSA. The CDR3 nucleotides are TGTGCCAGCAGCCTCCCGCGGGGGGGCTCGGTTGGCTACACCTTC. Encoded protein: CASSLPRGGSVGYTF.

The rearrangement joins TRBV7-2 to TRBJ1-5, with 7 bases aligning to TRBD1. CDR1 and CDR2 from the germline V gene are SGHTA and FQGNSA. This CDR3 is built from 14 residues. V trimming: 5 bases; J trimming: 4 bases; junction bases outside the gene matches: 5. The CDR3: CASSPQGKNQPQHF. CDR3 DNA sequence: TGTGCCAGCAGCCCACAGGGGAAAAATCAGCCCCAGCATTTT.

V and J are TRBV9 and TRBJ2-7, with 12 bases matching TRBD2. This CDR3 contains 17 residues. The V and J ends lost 0 bases and 1 base, in that order; junction bases with no gene match: 5. The germline V gene encodes CDR1 SGDLS and CDR2 YYNGEE. The chain's CDR3 is CASSVGPTSGGSYEQYF. In DNA form, the CDR3 reads TGTGCCAGCAGCGTAGGCCCCACTAGCGGGGGGTCCTACGAGCAGTACTTC.

This chain uses TRBV29-1 with TRBJ2-4; weak D call: TRBD2 (6 bases). Germline V gives CDR1 SQVTM, CDR2 ANQGSEA. V gave up 4 bases and J gave up 6 bases, with 16 bases separating them. The CDR3 consists of 14 residues. The CDR3 sequence: CSVVGRQRRNIQYF. CDR3 in DNA: TGCAGCGTTGTGGGGAGGCAGCGGCGAAACATTCAGTACTTC.

The chain couples TRBV30 to TRBJ1-6, with 8 bases lining up with TRBD1. The CDR3 contains 13 residues. V was clipped by 7 bases and J by 11 bases; unmatched bases: 10. Per the germline V gene, CDR1 is GTSNPN and CDR2 is SVGIG (reference sequence). The CDR3 nucleotides are TGTGCCTCCCGGACAGGGCCCTTAACACCCCTCCACTTT. Translation: CASRTGPLTPLHF.

This chain joins TRBV19 and TRBJ2-3; D not certain. Trimming left V 7 bases short and J 0 bases short, with 8 bases between. The CDR3 is 13 residues long. From germline, CDR1 is LNHDA and CDR2 SQIVND (reference sequence). The CDR3 sequence is CASNGISTDTQYF. The DNA of the CDR3 is TGTGCCAGTAATGGGATTAGCACAGATACGCAGTATTTT.

This clone has only one observation. This chain uses TRBV5-5 with TRBJ2-1, with TRBD1 identical over 8 bases. Germline V lookup: CDR1 SGHKS, CDR2 YYEKEE (reference sequence). Trimming at V came to 3 bases and at J to 8 bases, leaving 7 bases not matched to a gene. The CDR3 runs to 14 residues. CDR3 amino acids: CASSSRQGSDEQFF. Written as DNA, the CDR3 is TGTGCCAGCAGCTCACGACAGGGGTCGGATGAGCAGTTCTTC.

This chain links TRBV7-8 with TRBJ1-5; D gene uncertain. The CDR3 has 15 amino acids. Per germline, CDR1 SGHVS and CDR2 FQNEAQ. Deletions cut 5 bases from V and 2 bases from J, with 13 bases between. The CDR3 sequence is CASSPGRSGNQPQHF. The CDR3 coding sequence is TGTGCCAGCAGCCCGGGGAGGAGTGGCAATCAGCCCCAGCATTTT.

The V and J genes are TRBV7-9 and TRBJ1-2; D perhaps matches TRBD1 (6 bases). With 3 bases removed from V and 8 bases from J, the gap between germline ends came to 13 bases. CDR1 is SEHNR, CDR2 FQNEAQ, per germline (reference sequence). This CDR3 region has 13 residues. The CDR3 DNA reads as TGTGCCAGCAGCTTCAGGGGTGCAGAGGGCTACACCTTC. Translating gives CASSFRGAEGYTF.

This clone appeared once. The chain is built from TRBV5-1 and TRBJ1-6; D not certain. The CDR3 loop spans 13 amino acids. V lost 4 bases and J lost 7, with 9 bases in between. CDR1 is SGHRS, CDR2 YFSETQ, per germline. CDR3 amino acids: CASSETFNSPLHF. In nucleotides, the CDR3 is TGCGCCAGCAGCGAAACGTTCAATTCACCCCTCCACTTT.

Here the CDR3 reads CASSAGQTLYGYTF. The DNA of the CDR3 is TGTGCCAGCAGTGCGGGACAGACCCTCTATGGCTACACCTTC. The rearrangement links TRBV6-1 to TRBJ1-2, with 7 bases lining up with TRBD1. With V trimmed by 4 bases and J by 4 bases, 6 bases remained unmatched. From germline, CDR1 is MNHNS and CDR2 SASEGT. This CDR3 comprises 14 residues.

CDR3 in DNA: TGCGCCAGCAGCGCTATACAGGGACCGAACACTGAAGCTTTCTTT. This encodes CASSAIQGPNTEAFF. The chain is built from TRBV5-1 and TRBJ1-1, with a tentative D call TRBD1 (6 bases). Trimming shortened V by 4 bases and J by 1 base, and 14 bases separated the two germline ends. The germline V gene encodes CDR1 SGHRS and CDR2 YFSETQ. This CDR3 contains 15 residues.

This chain joins TRBV10-3 and TRBJ2-1; the match to TRBD2 covers 7 bases. The J segment lost 0 bases and the V segment lost 6 bases, leaving 11 bases of the junction unmatched. CDR3 length equals 17 residues. Germline V CDR1 and CDR2: ENHRY, SYGVKD. The CDR3 DNA follows: TGTGCCATCAGCCCAGCGCCGCGGGACTACTCCTACAATGAGCAGTTCTTC. It yields the protein CAISPAPRDYSYNEQFF.